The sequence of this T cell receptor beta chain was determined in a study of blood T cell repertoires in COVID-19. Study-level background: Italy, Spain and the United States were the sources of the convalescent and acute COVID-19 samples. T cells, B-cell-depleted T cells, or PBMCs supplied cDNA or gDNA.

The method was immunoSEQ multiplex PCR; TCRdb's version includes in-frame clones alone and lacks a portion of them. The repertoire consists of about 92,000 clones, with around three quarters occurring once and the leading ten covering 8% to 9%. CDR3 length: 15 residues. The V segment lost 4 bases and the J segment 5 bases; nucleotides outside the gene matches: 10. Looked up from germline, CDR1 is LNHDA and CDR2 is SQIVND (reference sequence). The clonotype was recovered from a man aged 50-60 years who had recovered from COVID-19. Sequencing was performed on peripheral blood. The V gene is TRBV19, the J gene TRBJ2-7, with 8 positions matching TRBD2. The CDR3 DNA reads TGTGCCAGTAGTACGGCCGGGACTAGGGTCGACGAGCAGTACTTC. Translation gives CASSTAGTRVDEQYF.